The 15 T cell receptor beta chains given below trace back to one sample, sequenced in a study of cytomegalovirus exposure and HLA in healthy donors. Use of 60 Vbeta and 13 Jbeta primers characterized the PCR. Produced via immunoSEQ multiplex PCR; TCRdb's table is partial and in-frame only. Among fewer than 250,000 clones listed, almost 80% were seen once. Sequences were obtained from PBMCs. Receptors originate from a woman between 18 and 30 years old in good health and CMV-seronegative.

This chain uses TRBV25-1 with TRBJ1-5, with D possibly being TRBD1 (5 bases). The CDR3 contains 15 residues. Germline assignment: CDR1 MGHDK and CDR2 SYGVNS. V lost 1 base, J lost 2 bases, and 9 bases lay in between. In DNA form, the CDR3 reads TGTGCCAGCAGTGAATCAGGGCAGGGCAATCAGCCCCAGCATTTT. Translated: CASSESGQGNQPQHF. Full variable domain (outside the CDR3, taken from reference TRBV25-1 and TRBJ1-5): EADIYQTPRYLVIGTGKKITLECSQTMGHDKMYWYQQDPGMELHLIHYSYGVNSTEKGDLSSESTVSRIRTEHFPLTLESARPSHTSQYLCASSESGQGNQPQHFGDGTRLSIL.

The chain employs TRBV29-1 and TRBJ2-7, with D maybe TRBD1 (5 bases). This CDR3 comprises 11 residues. CDR1 is SQVTM and CDR2 is ANQGSEA in the germline V gene. Trimming removed 4 bases from V and 6 bases from J, with 10 bases in between. CDR3: CSVGSGSEQYF. The CDR3 DNA reads as TGCAGCGTTGGGTCAGGGTCCGAGCAGTACTTC.

This clone showed up just once. The chain is built from TRBV30 and TRBJ2-2; TRBD2 agrees at 12 bases. Per germline, CDR1 GTSNPN and CDR2 SVGIG (reference sequence). This CDR3 has 16 residues. V lost 5 bases to trimming and J lost 5 bases; unmatched junction nucleotides: 9. The CDR3 sequence: CAWDRLAGDPTGELFF. In DNA, the CDR3 is TGTGCCTGGGACCGACTAGCGGGAGACCCTACCGGGGAGCTGTTTTTT.

The V call is TRBV11-1, the J call TRBJ2-3, with D perhaps matching TRBD1 (6 bases). Trimming shortened V by 5 bases and J by 5 bases, and 8 bases separated the two germline ends. From germline, CDR1 is SGHAT and CDR2 FQDESV (reference sequence). The CDR3 covers 12 residues. CDR3 nucleotides: TGTGCCAGCAGCCCGGACAGAGATACGCAGTATTTT. Residues: CASSPDRDTQYF.

The chain uses TRBV27 and TRBJ2-3; D gene unclear. Between the trimmed V and J ends, which lost 3 bases and 2 bases, there was a span of 9 bases. This CDR3 has 14 amino acids. CDR1 and CDR2 (germline): MNHEY, SMNVEV (reference sequence). The CDR3 DNA sequence: TGTGCCAGCAGTTTGGAGCTAACCACAGATACGCAGTATTTT. Its translation is CASSLELTTDTQYF.

This clone was counted only a few times. The chain links TRBV19 to TRBJ2-2; 7 nucleotides line up with TRBD1. Germline values: CDR1 LNHDA, CDR2 SQIVND (reference sequence). The CDR3 contains 15 residues. J was trimmed by 0 bases and V by 7 bases; bases with no gene match: 5. CDR3 sequence reads: CASTPGTANTGELFF. DNA of the CDR3: TGTGCCAGTACCCCCGGGACAGCGAACACCGGGGAGCTGTTTTTT.

The chain recombines TRBV7-6 with TRBJ2-5, with TRBD1 matching 7 bases. CDR3 length equals 16 residues. The germline V gene encodes CDR1 SGHVS and CDR2 FNYEAQ. V gave up 5 bases and J gave up 1 base; unmatched junction bases: 10. The CDR3: CASSPRQGLTQETQYF. The CDR3 DNA is TGTGCCAGCAGCCCAAGACAGGGTTTAACCCAAGAGACCCAGTACTTC.

V gene TRBV29-1 combines with J gene TRBJ2-7; 8 bases align to TRBD1. The CDR3 is 15 residues long. CDR1 is SQVTM, CDR2 ANQGSEA, per germline. V was pared by 1 base and J by 4 bases, with 9 bases of the junction left unmatched. This CDR3 is CSVEVLRTGTYEQYF. Here the CDR3 DNA reads TGCAGCGTTGAAGTTCTCCGGACAGGGACTTACGAGCAGTACTTC.

The chain joins TRBV5-5 to TRBJ2-1, with 8 positions matching TRBD1. CDR1 is SGHKS, CDR2 YYEKEE, per germline (reference sequence). The V gene end was trimmed by 2 bases and the J gene end by 9 bases; junction bases not matched to a gene: 10. This CDR3 region has 15 residues. The CDR3 sequence: CASSLGTGNLSEQFF. The CDR3 coding sequence is TGTGCCAGCAGCTTAGGGACAGGCAATCTCAGTGAGCAGTTCTTC. Based on the CDR3 plus reference TRBV5-5 and TRBJ2-1, the full variable domain is DAGVTQSPTHLIKTRGQQVTLRCSPISGHKSVSWYQQVLGQGPQFIFQYYEKEERGRGNFPDRFSARQFPNYSSELNVNALLLGDSALYLCASSLGTGNLSEQFFGPGTRLTVL.

The chain combines TRBV7-9 with TRBJ1-1, with 9 nucleotides matching TRBD1. Per the germline V gene, CDR1 is SEHNR and CDR2 is FQNEAQ (reference sequence). The trim removed 0 bases at V and 5 bases at J, leaving 4 bases unmatched. This CDR3 region has 15 residues. The CDR3 nucleotides are TGTGCCAGCAGCTTAGCGAGACAGGGGGGGACTGAAGCTTTCTTT. Its protein product is CASSLARQGGTEAFF.

The chain is built from TRBV28 and TRBJ2-3; 7 nucleotides line up with TRBD1. The CDR3 loop spans 15 amino acids. V was pared by 4 bases and J by 4 bases, with 8 bases of the junction left unmatched. Germline loops: CDR1 MDHEN, CDR2 SYDVKM. This chain's CDR3 is CASSSNTGVADTQYF. The CDR3 DNA is TGTGCCAGCAGTTCCAACACAGGGGTAGCAGATACGCAGTATTTT.

The chain employs TRBV4-1 and TRBJ2-7; TRBD1 matches 8 bases. The germline gives CDR1 MGHRA, CDR2 YSYEKL. This CDR3 spans 16 amino acids. Unmatched junction bases numbered 5, after V lost 1 base and J lost 0 bases. CDR3 in amino acids: CASSQGQGRYSYEQYF. CDR3 nucleotide sequence: TGCGCCAGCAGCCAAGGACAGGGGCGATACTCCTACGAGCAGTACTTC.

The chain couples TRBV4-1 to TRBJ1-5; D is uncertain. The CDR3 is made up of 15 amino acids. Germline V lookup: CDR1 MGHRA, CDR2 YSYEKL. V lost 4 bases to trimming and J lost 1 base, with 11 bases between them. The CDR3 region has the DNA TGCGCCAGCAGCCTAGACCCTATGAGCAATCAGCCCCAGCATTTT. Translating it yields CASSLDPMSNQPQHF.

The gene calls are TRBV7-9 and TRBJ2-7; TRBD2 might be the D (5 bases). The V and J ends lost 2 bases and 0 bases respectively, with 14 bases between them. This CDR3 contains 16 residues. CDR1 SEHNR and CDR2 FQNEAQ come from the germline V gene (reference sequence). CDR3 in amino acids: CASSLLLRTSSYEQYF. The CDR3 bases are TGTGCCAGCAGCTTACTCTTAAGAACTAGCTCCTACGAGCAGTACTTC.

As for this clone: Germline is not matched at one junction end, which may reflect a read error. The chain combines TRBV7-9 with TRBJ1-1; 8 bases map to TRBD1. The CDR3 is made up of 15 amino acids. Germline V gene data show CDR1 as SEHNR and CDR2 as FQNEAQ (reference sequence). The CDR3 DNA reads TGTTCCAGCAGCTTTTTACAGGGGGGAAACACTGAAGCTTTCTTT. Translated: CSSSFLQGGNTEAFF.